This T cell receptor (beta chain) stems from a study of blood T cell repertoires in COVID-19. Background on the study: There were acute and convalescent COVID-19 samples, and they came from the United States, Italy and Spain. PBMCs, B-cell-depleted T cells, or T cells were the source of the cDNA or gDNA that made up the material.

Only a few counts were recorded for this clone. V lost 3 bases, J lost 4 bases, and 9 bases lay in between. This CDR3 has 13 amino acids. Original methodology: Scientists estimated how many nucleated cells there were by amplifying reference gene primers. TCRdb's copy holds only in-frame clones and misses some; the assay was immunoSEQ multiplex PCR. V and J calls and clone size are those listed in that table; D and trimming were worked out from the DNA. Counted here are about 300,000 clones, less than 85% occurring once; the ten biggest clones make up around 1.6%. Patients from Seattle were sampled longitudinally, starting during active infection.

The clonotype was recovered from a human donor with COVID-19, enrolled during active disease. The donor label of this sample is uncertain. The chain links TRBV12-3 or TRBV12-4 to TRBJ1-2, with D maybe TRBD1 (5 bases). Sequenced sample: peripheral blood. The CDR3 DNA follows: TGTGCCAGCAGTTTGCAGGGCGTCTATGGCTACACCTTC. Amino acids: CASSLQGVYGYTF.